Listed below are T cell receptor beta chains from one sample, sequenced in a study of T cell responses to AZD1222 COVID-19 vaccine. Assay used: immunoSEQ multiplex PCR; TCRdb lists only in-frame clones, some missing. This repertoire shows fewer than 110,000 clones, about nine tenths found once; its top ten account for 8% to 10%. Source: peripheral blood, taken 28 days after the second AZD1222 dose. The receptors were gathered from an adult who received the AZD1222 COVID-19 vaccine. Each CDR3 is given without its conserved first and last residue. Each record gives: J gene, V gene, CDR3 protein.

>TRBJ2-2|TRBV7-7
ASSLGTANTGELF
>TRBJ2-5|TRBV27
ASSLSGGRETQY
>TRBJ1-2|TRBV19
ASGDRPYYGYT
>TRBJ2-7|TRBV12-3/TRBV12-4
ASTLGPSYEQY
>TRBJ2-3|TRBV3-1/TRBV3-2
ASSQQGEVADTQY
>TRBJ1-6|TRBV6-1
ASSEAPGYNSPLH
>TRBJ2-2|TRBV21-1
ASSKVRRESGELF
>TRBJ1-1|TRBV19
ASSVSAGTENTEAF
>TRBJ1-2|TRBV30
AWSLGPNYGYT
>TRBJ1-2|TRBV5-8
ASSSLQGRNYGYT
>TRBJ1-1|TRBV13
ASSLQGFTEAF
>TRBJ1-1|TRBV12-3/TRBV12-4
ASSLGNIEAF
>TRBJ1-4|TRBV30
AWSPRTVNEKLF
>TRBJ1-2|TRBV6-5
ASSPAGFGYT
>TRBJ2-1|TRBV6-5
ASSSRLAQTNEQF
>TRBJ1-2|TRBV28
ASSLGTVTHT
>TRBJ2-5|TRBV5-1
ASSFPGREETQY
>TRBJ1-4|TRBV18
ASSSQGPNEKLF
>TRBJ2-7|TRBV7-8
ASSLGGQGGYEQY
>TRBJ2-6|TRBV27
ASSLSGSGANVLT
>TRBJ2-2|TRBV4-3
ASSPGAGEFTGELF
>TRBJ2-1|TRBV27
ASSPGTGSNEQF
>TRBJ2-1|TRBV29-1
SGLTDRYNEQF
>TRBJ1-6|TRBV18
ASSLEMTGGYNSPLH